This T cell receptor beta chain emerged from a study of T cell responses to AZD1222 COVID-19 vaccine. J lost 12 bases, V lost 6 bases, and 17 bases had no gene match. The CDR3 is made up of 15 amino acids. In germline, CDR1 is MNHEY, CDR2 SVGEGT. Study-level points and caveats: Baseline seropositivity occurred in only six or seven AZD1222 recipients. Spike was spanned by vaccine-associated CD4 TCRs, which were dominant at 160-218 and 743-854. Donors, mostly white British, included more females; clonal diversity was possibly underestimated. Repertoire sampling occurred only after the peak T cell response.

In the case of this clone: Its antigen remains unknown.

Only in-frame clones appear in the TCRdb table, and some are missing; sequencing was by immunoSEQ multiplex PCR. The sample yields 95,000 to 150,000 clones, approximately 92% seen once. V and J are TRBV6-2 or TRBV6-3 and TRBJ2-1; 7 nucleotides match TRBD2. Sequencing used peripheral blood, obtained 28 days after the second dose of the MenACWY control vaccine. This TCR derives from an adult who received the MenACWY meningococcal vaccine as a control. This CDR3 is CASSPLRVAGSGQFF. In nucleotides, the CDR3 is TGTGCCAGCAGCCCCTTGAGGGTAGCGGGCAGCGGGCAGTTCTTC.